Listed here are 14 T cell receptor beta chains from one sample, sequenced in a study of control samples from healthy donors and cancer patients. Data came from immunoSEQ multiplex PCR; TCRdb stores just in-frame clones and leaves some out. Of roughly 120,000 clones listed, approximately 94% are singletons. Source material: PBMCs. The receptors here all came from a man between 50 and 59 years old with head and neck cancer.

V and J are TRBV4-1 and TRBJ2-4; 7 nucleotides agree with TRBD2. V was clipped by 4 bases and J by 5 bases; unmatched bases: 8. CDR1 is MGHRA, CDR2 YSYEKL, per germline. This CDR3 is 15 amino acids long. The chain's CDR3 is CASSLKGGPQNIQYF. The CDR3 region has the DNA TGCGCCAGCAGCCTTAAGGGAGGGCCTCAAAACATTCAGTACTTC.

This chain joins TRBV6-5 and TRBJ2-1; D gene unclear. The CDR3 contains 15 residues. Germline V gives CDR1 MNHEY, CDR2 SVGAGI. Trimming left V 7 bases short and J 5 bases short, with 18 bases between. CDR3 loop: CASNPSLGFNNEQFF. CDR3 DNA sequence: TGTGCCAGCAACCCTTCGCTAGGGTTCAACAATGAGCAGTTCTTC.

The CDR3 sequence is CASTRSSGGADTQYF. The CDR3 region has the DNA TGTGCCAGCACCCGATCTAGCGGGGGGGCGGATACGCAGTATTTT. The rearrangement joins TRBV2 to TRBJ2-3, with 12 bases aligning to TRBD2. CDR3 length equals 15 residues. The germline V gene encodes CDR1 SNHLY and CDR2 FYNNEI. The V gene end was trimmed by 7 bases and the J gene end by 6 bases; junction bases not matched to a gene: 8.

The chain recombines TRBV5-6 with TRBJ2-4, with 9 bases aligning to TRBD1. Germline V lookup: CDR1 SGHDT, CDR2 YYEEEE. This CDR3 region has 16 residues. The V segment lost 3 bases and the J segment 1 base; nucleotides outside the gene matches: 5. The CDR3 spells CASSWGQGVAKNIQYF. CDR3 coding DNA: TGTGCCAGCAGCTGGGGACAGGGAGTGGCCAAAAACATTCAGTACTTC.

The chain combines TRBV9 with TRBJ1-2; TRBD1 matches at 7 bases. CDR1 is SGDLS, CDR2 YYNGEE, per germline. The ends lost 3 bases at V and 1 base at J; junction bases unmatched: 6. The CDR3 runs to 15 residues. CDR3 coding DNA: TGTGCCAGCAGCGCGGGGGACAGATTTAACTATGGCTACACCTTC. It codes for CASSAGDRFNYGYTF.

The chain's CDR3 is CATFSWTDKETQYF. The CDR3 region has the DNA TGTGCCACCTTCTCCTGGACTGACAAGGAGACCCAGTACTTC. The rearrangement links TRBV6-5 to TRBJ2-5; tentatively, D is TRBD2 (5 bases). V lost 10 bases to trimming and J lost 5 bases, with 20 bases between them. CDR1 MNHEY and CDR2 SVGAGI come from the germline V gene. The CDR3 is made up of 14 amino acids.

This chain links TRBV19 with TRBJ2-1; 7 bases match TRBD2. Looked up from germline, CDR1 is LNHDA and CDR2 is SQIVND (reference sequence). Trimming removed 6 bases from V and 4 bases from J; junction bases left unmatched: 6. The CDR3 has 14 residues. The CDR3 spells CASRSSGSYNEQFF. CDR3 DNA: TGTGCCAGTAGGTCTAGCGGTTCTTACAATGAGCAGTTCTTC. Combining the CDR3 with reference TRBV19 and TRBJ2-1 gives the whole variable domain DGGITQSPKYLFRKEGQNVTLSCEQNLNHDAMYWYRQDPGQGLRLIYYSQIVNDFQKGDIAEGYSVSREKKESFPLTVTSAQKNPTAFYLCASRSSGSYNEQFFGPGTRLTVL.

This clone came up once. The J gene is TRBJ2-5, the V gene TRBV15; D not resolved. V lost 0 bases and J 4 bases, leaving 12 bases between the germline ends. Per germline, CDR1 LNHNV and CDR2 YYDKDF (reference sequence). The CDR3 runs 15 residues. The CDR3 loop is CATSREPRDGETQYF. In DNA, the CDR3 is TGTGCCACCAGCAGAGAACCTAGGGATGGAGAGACCCAGTACTTC. The full variable domain, its missing parts supplied by reference TRBV15 and TRBJ2-5, is DAMVIQNPRYQVTQFGKPVTLSCSQTLNHNVMYWYQQKSSQAPKLLFHYYDKDFNNEADTPDNFQSRRPNTSFCFLDIRSPGLGDTAMYLCATSREPRDGETQYFGPGTRLLVL.

The chain employs TRBV7-2 and TRBJ2-5, with a possible D match to TRBD2 (6 bases). Trimming cost V 4 bases and J 3 bases, with 9 bases left between them. The germline V gene encodes CDR1 SGHTA and CDR2 FQGNSA. The CDR3 is made up of 13 amino acids. In DNA form, the CDR3 reads TGTGCCAGCAGCTCGGGACTCAAAGAGACCCAGTACTTC. Its translation: CASSSGLKETQYF.

The V call is TRBV15, the J call TRBJ2-7; D remains ambiguous. With 0 bases removed from V and 3 bases from J, the gap between germline ends came to 9 bases. CDR1 and CDR2 (germline): LNHNV, YYDKDF (reference sequence). CDR3 length equals 14 residues. CDR3 DNA: TGTGCCACCAGCAGAGATTGGAATAGCTACGAGCAGTACTTC. This encodes CATSRDWNSYEQYF.

This chain uses TRBV2 with TRBJ2-1; the D gene is possibly TRBD2 (5 bases). V was cut by 6 bases and J by 8 bases, with 20 bases left in between. The CDR3 is 15 amino acids. The germline V gene encodes CDR1 SNHLY and CDR2 FYNNEI. The CDR3 here is CASSSLGGRGDEQFF. CDR3 bases: TGTGCCAGCAGCTCACTAGGAGGCCGTGGGGATGAGCAGTTCTTC. Full variable domain (missing parts from reference TRBV2 and TRBJ2-1): EPEVTQTPSHQVTQMGQEVILRCVPISNHLYFYWYRQILGQKVEFLVSFYNNEISEKSEIFDDQFSVERPDGSNFTLKIRSTKLEDSAMYFCASSSLGGRGDEQFFGPGTRLTVL.

The rearrangement links TRBV12-3 or TRBV12-4 to TRBJ1-4; no clear D gene. The CDR3 runs 13 residues. V was clipped by 6 bases and J by 8 bases, with 13 bases between them. CDR3 in DNA: TGTGCCAGCAGGGAGGCTTTGGGGGAAAAACTGTTTTTT. It encodes CASREALGEKLFF.

The chain combines TRBV19 with TRBJ2-7; no reliable D call. Germline CDR1 is LNHDA and CDR2 is SQIVND (reference sequence). V dropped 4 bases and J dropped 2 bases, with 12 bases sitting between them. This CDR3 region has 14 residues. The CDR3 DNA sequence: TGTGCCAGTAGTAATGCCCCGGAAACCTACGAGCAGTACTTC. Translating it yields CASSNAPETYEQYF. The full variable domain, with the rest looked up from reference TRBV19 and TRBJ2-7, is DGGITQSPKYLFRKEGQNVTLSCEQNLNHDAMYWYRQDPGQGLRLIYYSQIVNDFQKGDIAEGYSVSREKKESFPLTVTSAQKNPTAFYLCASSNAPETYEQYFGPGTRLTVT.

The chain links TRBV30 to TRBJ1-2; unclear D gene. The CDR3 runs 12 residues. Germline-derived CDR1 and CDR2 are GTSNPN and SVGIG (reference sequence). V was trimmed by 2 bases and J by 1 base, leaving 5 bases between them. The CDR3 DNA sequence: TGTGCCTGGAGTCATTTTAACTATGGCTACACCTTC. Translated, it gives CAWSHFNYGYTF.